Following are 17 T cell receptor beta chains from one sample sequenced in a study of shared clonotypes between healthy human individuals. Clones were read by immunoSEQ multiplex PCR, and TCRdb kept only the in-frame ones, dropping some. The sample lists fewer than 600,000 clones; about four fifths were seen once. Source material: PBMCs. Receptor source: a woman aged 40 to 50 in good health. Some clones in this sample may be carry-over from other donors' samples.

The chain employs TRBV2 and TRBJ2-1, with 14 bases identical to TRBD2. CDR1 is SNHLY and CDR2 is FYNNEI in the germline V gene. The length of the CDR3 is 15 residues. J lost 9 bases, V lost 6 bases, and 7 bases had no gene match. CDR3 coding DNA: TGTGCCAGCAGGGAGACTAGCGGGAGGGTTGGTGAGCAGTTCTTC. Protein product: CASRETSGRVGEQFF.

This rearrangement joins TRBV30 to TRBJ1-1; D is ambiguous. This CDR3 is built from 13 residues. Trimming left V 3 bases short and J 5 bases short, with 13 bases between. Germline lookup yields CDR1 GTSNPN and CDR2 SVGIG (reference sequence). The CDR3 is CAWRISGGTEAFF. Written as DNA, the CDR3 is TGTGCCTGGAGAATCTCGGGAGGAACTGAAGCTTTCTTT.

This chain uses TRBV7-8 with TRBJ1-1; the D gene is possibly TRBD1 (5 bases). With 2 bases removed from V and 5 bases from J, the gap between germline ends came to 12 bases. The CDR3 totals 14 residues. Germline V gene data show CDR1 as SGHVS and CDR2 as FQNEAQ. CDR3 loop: CASSLREGETEAFF. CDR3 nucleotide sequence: TGTGCCAGCAGCTTAAGGGAAGGGGAAACTGAAGCTTTCTTT.

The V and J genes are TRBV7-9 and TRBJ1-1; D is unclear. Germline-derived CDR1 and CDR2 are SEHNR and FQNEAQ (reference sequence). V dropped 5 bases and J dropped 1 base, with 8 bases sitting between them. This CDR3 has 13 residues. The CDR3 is CASSTTANTEAFF. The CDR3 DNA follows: TGTGCCAGCAGCACGACGGCGAACACTGAAGCTTTCTTT.

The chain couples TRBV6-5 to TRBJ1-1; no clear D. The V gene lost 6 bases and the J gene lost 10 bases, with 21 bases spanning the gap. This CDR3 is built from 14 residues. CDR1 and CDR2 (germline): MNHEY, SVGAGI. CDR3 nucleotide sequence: TGTGCCAGCAGGTCGATTGGGAGCATGCTAGTAGCTTTCTTT. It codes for CASRSIGSMLVAFF.

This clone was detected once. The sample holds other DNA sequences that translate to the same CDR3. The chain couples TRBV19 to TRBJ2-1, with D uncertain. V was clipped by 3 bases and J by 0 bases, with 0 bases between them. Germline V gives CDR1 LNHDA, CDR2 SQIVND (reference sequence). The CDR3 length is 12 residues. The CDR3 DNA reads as TGTGCCAGTAGTATCTCCTACAATGAGCAGTTCTTC. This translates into CASSISYNEQFF.

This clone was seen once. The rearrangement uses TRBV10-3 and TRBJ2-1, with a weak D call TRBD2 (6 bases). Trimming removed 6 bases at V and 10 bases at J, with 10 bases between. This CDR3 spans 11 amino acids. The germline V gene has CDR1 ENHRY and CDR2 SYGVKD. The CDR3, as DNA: TGTGCCATCAGGACGGGAGAGGAGCAGTTCTTC. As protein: CAIRTGEEQFF.

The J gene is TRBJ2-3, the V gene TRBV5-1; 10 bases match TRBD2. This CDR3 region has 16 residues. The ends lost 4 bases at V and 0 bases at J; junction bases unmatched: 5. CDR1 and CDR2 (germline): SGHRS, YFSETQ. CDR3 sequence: CASSPFSGRSTDTQYF. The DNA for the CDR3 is TGCGCCAGCAGCCCCTTTAGCGGGAGGAGCACAGATACGCAGTATTTT.

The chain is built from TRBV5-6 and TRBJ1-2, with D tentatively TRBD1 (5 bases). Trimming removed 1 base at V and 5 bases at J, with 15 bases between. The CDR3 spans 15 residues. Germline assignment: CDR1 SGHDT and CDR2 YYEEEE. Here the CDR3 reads CASSLRVAGGYGYTF. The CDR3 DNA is TGTGCCAGCAGCTTGAGGGTTGCCGGGGGGTATGGCTACACCTTC.

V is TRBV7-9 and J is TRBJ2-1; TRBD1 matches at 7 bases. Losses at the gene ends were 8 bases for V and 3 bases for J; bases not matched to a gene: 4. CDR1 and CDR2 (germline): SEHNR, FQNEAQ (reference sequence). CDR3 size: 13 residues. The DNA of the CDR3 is TGTGCCAGCGACAGGGCGAACTACAATGAGCAGTTCTTC. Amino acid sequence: CASDRANYNEQFF.

The CDR3 nucleotides read TGTGCCAGCAGTCAACAGACAGGGAATGAGCAGTTCTTC. It specifies CASSQQTGNEQFF. This sequence joins TRBV2 and TRBJ2-1; TRBD1 matches 7 bases. Germline V CDR1 and CDR2: SNHLY, FYNNEI. The ends lost 5 bases at V and 7 bases at J; junction bases unmatched: 5. The CDR3 runs 13 residues.

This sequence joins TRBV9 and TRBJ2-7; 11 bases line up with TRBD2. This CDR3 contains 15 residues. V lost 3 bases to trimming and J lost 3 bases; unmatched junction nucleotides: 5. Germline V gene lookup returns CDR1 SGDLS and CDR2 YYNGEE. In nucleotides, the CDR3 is TGTGCCAGCAGCGCCTCCGGGACTAGCGGCTACGAGCAGTACTTC. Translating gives CASSASGTSGYEQYF.

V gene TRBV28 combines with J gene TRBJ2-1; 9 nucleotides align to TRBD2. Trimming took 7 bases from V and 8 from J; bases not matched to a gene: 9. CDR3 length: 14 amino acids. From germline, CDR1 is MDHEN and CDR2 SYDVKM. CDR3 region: CASIPAGGPHEQFF. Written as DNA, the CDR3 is TGTGCCAGCATTCCAGCGGGAGGCCCTCATGAGCAGTTCTTC. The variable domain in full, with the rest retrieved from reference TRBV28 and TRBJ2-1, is DVKVTQSSRYLVKRTGEKVFLECVQDMDHENMFWYRQDPGLGLRLIYFSYDVKMKEKGDIPEGYSVSREKKERFSLILESASTNQTSMYLCASIPAGGPHEQFFGPGTRLTVL.

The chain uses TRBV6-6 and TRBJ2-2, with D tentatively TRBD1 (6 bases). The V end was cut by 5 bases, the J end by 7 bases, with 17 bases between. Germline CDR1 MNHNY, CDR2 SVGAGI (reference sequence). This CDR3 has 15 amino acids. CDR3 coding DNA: TGTGCCAGCAGTCCCCAGGGGATCAGGGGCGGGGAGCTGTTTTTT. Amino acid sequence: CASSPQGIRGGELFF.

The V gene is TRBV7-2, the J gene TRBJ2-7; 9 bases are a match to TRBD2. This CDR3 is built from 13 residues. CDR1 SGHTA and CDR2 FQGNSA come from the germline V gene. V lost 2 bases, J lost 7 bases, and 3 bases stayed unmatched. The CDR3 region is CASSLNLAGEQYF. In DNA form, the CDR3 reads TGTGCCAGCAGCTTAAACCTAGCGGGGGAGCAGTACTTC.

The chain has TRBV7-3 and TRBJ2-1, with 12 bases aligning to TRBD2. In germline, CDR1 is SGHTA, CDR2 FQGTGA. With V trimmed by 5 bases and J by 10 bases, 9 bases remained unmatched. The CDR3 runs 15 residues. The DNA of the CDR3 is TGTGCCAGCAGCGCAGGCCAGGGACTAGCGGGCGAGCAGTTCTTC. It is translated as CASSAGQGLAGEQFF.

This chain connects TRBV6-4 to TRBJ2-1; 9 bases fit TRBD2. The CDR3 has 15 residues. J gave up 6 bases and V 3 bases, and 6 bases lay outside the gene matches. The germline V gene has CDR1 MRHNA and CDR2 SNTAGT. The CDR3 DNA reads TGTGCCAGCAGTGAAATAGCGGGAGAGGGCAATGAGCAGTTCTTC. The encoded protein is CASSEIAGEGNEQFF.